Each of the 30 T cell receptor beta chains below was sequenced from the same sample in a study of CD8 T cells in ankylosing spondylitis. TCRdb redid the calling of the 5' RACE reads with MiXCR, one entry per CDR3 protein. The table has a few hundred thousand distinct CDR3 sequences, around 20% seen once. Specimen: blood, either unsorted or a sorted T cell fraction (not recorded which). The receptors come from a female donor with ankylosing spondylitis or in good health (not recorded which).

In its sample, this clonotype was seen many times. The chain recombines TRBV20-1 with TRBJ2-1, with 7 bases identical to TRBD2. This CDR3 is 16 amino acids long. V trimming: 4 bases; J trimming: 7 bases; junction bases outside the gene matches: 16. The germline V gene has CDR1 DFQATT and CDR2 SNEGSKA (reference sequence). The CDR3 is CSATMGRLAEFNEQFF. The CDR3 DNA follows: TGCAGTGCTACCATGGGGAGGCTAGCGGAGTTTAATGAGCAGTTCTTC.

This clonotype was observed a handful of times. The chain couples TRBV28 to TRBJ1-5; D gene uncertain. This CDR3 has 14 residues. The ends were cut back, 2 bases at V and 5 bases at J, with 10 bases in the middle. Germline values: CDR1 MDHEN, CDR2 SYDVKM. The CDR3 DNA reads TGTGCCAGCAGTTTACTGCCGTTTTATCAGCCCCAGCATTTT. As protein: CASSLLPFYQPQHF.

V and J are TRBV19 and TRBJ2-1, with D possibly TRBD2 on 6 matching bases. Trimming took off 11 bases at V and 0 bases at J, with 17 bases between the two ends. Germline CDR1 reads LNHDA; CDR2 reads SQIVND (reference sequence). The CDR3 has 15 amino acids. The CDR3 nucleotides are TGTGCCTCTAGGTCTGGGAGGAGCTCCTACAATGAGCAGTTCTTC. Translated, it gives CASRSGRSSYNEQFF.

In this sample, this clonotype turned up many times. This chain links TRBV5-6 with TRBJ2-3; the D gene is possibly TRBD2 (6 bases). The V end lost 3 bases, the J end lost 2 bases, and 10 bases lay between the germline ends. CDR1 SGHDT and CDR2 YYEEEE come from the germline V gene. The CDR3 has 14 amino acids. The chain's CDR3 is CASSSGLFTDTQYF. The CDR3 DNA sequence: TGTGCCAGCAGCTCGGGACTTTTCACAGATACGCAGTATTTT.

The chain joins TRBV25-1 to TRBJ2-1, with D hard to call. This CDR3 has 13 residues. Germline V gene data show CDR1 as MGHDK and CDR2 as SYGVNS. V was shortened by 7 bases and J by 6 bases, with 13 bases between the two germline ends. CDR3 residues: CASTRDRVNEQFF. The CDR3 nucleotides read TGTGCCAGCACAAGGGATAGGGTCAATGAGCAGTTCTTC.

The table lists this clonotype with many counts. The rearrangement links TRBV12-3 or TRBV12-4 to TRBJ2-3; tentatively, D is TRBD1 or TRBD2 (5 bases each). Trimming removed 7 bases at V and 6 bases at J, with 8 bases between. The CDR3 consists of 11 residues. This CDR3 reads CASTWGDTQYF. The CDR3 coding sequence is TGTGCCAGCACCTGGGGGGATACGCAGTATTTT.

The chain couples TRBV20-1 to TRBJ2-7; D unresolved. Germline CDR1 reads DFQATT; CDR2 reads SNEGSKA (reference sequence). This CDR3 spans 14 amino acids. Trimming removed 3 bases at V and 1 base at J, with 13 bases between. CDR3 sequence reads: CSASPPGQSYEQYF. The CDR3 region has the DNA TGCAGTGCTAGTCCCCCTGGGCAGTCCTACGAGCAGTACTTC.

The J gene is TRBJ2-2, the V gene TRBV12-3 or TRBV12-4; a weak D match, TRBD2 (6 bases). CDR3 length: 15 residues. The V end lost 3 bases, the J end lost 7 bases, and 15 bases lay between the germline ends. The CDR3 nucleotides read TGTGCCAGCAGTTTTCGGGGGACCGTCGGCGGGGAGCTGTTTTTT. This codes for CASSFRGTVGGELFF.

For the CDR3, the DNA is TGTGCCAGCAGCGGGACCAGGGGTTCCGAGCAGTACTTC. Its protein is CASSGTRGSEQYF. The chain couples TRBV9 to TRBJ2-7, with a tentative D call TRBD1 (6 bases). The V gene lost 3 bases and the J gene lost 6 bases, with 13 bases spanning the gap. Germline assignment: CDR1 SGDLS and CDR2 YYNGEE. The CDR3 runs 13 residues.

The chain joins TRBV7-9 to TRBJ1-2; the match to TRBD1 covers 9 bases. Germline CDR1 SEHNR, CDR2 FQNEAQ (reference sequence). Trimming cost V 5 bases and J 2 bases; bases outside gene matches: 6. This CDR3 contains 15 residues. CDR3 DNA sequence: TGTGCCAGCAGCAACTTCGGACAGGGGAACTATGGCTACACCTTC. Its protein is CASSNFGQGNYGYTF.

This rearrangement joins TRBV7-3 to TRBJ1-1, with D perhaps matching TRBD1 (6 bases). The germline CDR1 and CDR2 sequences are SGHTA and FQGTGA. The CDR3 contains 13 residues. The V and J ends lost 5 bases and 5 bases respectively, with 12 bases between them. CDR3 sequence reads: CASSLQGWTEAFF. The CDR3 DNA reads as TGTGCCAGCAGCCTACAGGGTTGGACTGAAGCTTTCTTT.

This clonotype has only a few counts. CDR3: CAISERELAASTDTQYF. DNA of the CDR3: TGTGCCATCAGTGAGCGGGAACTAGCGGCTAGCACAGATACGCAGTATTTT. V gene TRBV10-3 combines with J gene TRBJ2-3; 8 bases are shared with TRBD2. Germline V gene sequence: CDR1 ENHRY, CDR2 SYGVKD. The CDR3 length is 17 residues. J gave up 0 bases and V 2 bases, and 7 bases lay outside the gene matches.

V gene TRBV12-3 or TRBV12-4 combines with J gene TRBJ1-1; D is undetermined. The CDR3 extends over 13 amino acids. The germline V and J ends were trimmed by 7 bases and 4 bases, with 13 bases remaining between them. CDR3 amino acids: CASKQRRGTEAFF. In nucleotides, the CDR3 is TGTGCCAGCAAGCAAAGACGGGGCACTGAAGCTTTCTTT.

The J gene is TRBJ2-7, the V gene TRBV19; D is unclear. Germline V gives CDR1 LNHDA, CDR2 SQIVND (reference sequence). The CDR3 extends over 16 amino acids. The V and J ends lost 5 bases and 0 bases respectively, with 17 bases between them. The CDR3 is CASSPTSLMASYEQYF. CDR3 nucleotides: TGTGCCAGTAGTCCCACGTCTCTTATGGCCTCCTACGAGCAGTACTTC.

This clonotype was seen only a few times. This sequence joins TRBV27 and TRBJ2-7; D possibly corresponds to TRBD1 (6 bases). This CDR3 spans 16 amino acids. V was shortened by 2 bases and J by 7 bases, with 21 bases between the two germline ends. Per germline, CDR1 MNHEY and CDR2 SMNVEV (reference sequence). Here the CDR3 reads CASSLRQGSKGGEQYF. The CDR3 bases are TGTGCCAGCAGTTTAAGGCAGGGCTCGAAAGGGGGAGAGCAGTACTTC.

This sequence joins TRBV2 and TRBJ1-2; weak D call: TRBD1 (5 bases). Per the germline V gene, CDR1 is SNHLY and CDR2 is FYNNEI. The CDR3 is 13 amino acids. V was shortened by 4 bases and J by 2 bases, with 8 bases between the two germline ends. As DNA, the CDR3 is TGTGCCAGCAGTGGGGAGGGGAACTATGGCTACACCTTC. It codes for CASSGEGNYGYTF.

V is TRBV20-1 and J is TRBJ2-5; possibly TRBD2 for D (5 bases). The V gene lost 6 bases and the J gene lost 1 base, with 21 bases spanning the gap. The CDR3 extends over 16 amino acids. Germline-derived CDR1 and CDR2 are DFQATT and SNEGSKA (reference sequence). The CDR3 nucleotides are TGCAGTGCCACCACCGTAGTTGAGGGCATCCAAGAGACCCAGTACTTC. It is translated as CSATTVVEGIQETQYF.

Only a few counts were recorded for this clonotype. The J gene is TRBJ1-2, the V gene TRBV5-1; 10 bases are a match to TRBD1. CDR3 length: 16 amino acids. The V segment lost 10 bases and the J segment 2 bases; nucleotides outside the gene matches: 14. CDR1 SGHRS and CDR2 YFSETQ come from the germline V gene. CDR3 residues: CAGRALPGQGNYGYTF. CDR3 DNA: TGCGCCGGGAGGGCGCTACCGGGACAGGGGAACTATGGCTACACCTTC. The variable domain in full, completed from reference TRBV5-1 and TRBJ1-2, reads KAGVTQTPRYLIKTRGQQVTLSCSPISGHRSVSWYQQTPGQGLQFLFEYFSETQRNKGNFPGRFSGRQFSNSRSEMNVSTLELGDSALYLCAGRALPGQGNYGYTFGSGTRLTVV.

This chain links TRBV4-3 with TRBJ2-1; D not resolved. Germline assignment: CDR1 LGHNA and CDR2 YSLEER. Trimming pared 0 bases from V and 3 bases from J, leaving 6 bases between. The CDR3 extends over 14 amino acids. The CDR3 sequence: CASSQEGYYNEQFF. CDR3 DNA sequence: TGCGCCAGCAGCCAAGAAGGATACTACAATGAGCAGTTCTTC.

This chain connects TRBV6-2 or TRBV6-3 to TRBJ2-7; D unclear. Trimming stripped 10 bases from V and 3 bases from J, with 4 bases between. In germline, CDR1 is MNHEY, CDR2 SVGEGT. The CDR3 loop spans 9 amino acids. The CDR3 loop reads CAKNYEQYF. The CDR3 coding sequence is TGTGCCAAAAACTACGAGCAGTACTTC.

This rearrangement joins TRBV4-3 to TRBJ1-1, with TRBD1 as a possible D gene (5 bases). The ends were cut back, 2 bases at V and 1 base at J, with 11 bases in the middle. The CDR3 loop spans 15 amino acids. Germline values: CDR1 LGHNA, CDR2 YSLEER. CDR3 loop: CASSQHGTANTEAFF. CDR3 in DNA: TGCGCCAGCAGCCAACATGGGACGGCGAACACTGAAGCTTTCTTT.

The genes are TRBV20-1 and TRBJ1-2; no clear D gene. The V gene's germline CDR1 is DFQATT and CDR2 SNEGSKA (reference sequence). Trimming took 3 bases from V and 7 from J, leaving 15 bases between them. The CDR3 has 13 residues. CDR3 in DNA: TGCAGTGCTAGTAACGCGGTGGGTCGTGGCTACACCTTC. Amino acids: CSASNAVGRGYTF.

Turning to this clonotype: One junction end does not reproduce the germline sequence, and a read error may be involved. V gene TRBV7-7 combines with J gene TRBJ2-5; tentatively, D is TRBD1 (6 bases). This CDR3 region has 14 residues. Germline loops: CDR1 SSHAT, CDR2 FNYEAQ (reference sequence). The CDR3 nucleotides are TGTGCTAGCAGCCACAGGGTTGGAGGAGAGACCCAGTACTTC. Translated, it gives CASSHRVGGETQYF.

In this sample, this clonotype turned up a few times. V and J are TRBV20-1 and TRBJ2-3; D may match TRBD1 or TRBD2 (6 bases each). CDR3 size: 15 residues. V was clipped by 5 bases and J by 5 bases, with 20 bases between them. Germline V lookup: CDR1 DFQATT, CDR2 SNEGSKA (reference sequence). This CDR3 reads CSAPVGAEGGDTQYF. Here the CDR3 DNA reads TGCAGTGCTCCCGTAGGCGCGGAGGGGGGAGATACGCAGTATTTT.

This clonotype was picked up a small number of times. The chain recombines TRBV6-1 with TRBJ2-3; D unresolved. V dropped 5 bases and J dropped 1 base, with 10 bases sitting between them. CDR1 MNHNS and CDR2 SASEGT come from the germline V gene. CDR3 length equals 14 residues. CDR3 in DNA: TGTGCCAGCAGTCCCTATAAACGCACAGATACGCAGTATTTT. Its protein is CASSPYKRTDTQYF.

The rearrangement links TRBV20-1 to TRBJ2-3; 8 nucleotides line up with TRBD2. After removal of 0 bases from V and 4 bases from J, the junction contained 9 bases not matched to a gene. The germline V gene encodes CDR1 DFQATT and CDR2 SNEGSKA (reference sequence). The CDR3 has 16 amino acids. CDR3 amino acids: CSARERNGRASDTQYF. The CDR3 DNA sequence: TGCAGTGCTAGAGAAAGGAACGGGAGGGCCTCAGATACGCAGTATTTT.

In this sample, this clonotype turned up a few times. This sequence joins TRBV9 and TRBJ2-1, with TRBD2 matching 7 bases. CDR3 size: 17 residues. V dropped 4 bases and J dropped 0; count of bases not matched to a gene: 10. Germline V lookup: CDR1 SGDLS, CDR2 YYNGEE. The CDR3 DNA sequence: TGTGCCAGCAGCTTTCTCACCGGGGGGAGCTCCTACAATGAGCAGTTCTTC. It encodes CASSFLTGGSSYNEQFF. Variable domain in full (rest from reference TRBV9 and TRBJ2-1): DSGVTQTPKHLITATGQRVTLRCSPRSGDLSVYWYQQSLDQGLQFLIQYYNGEERAKGNILERFSAQQFPDLHSELNLSSLELGDSALYFCASSFLTGGSSYNEQFFGPGTRLTVL.

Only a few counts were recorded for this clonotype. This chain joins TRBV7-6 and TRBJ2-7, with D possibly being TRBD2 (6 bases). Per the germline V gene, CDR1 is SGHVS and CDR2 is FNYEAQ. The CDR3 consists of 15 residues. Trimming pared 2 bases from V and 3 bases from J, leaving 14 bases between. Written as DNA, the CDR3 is TGTGCCAGCAGCTTAAGGCCAGCGGGTTACTACGAGCAGTACTTC. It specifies CASSLRPAGYYEQYF.

The CDR3 DNA sequence: TGCAGTGCTAGAACTCGGGATGGCTACACCTTC. Its protein product is CSARTRDGYTF. This sequence joins TRBV20-1 and TRBJ1-2; D remains unclear. The CDR3 covers 11 residues. Trimming stripped 2 bases from V and 6 bases from J, with 7 bases between. Germline V gives CDR1 DFQATT, CDR2 SNEGSKA (reference sequence).

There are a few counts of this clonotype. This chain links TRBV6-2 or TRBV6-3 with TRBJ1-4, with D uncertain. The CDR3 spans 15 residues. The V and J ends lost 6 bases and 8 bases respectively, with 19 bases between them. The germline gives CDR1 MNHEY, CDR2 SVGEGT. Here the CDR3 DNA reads TGTGCCAGCAGACCGTCGAGAGGCGCGGGAGAAAAACTGTTTTTT. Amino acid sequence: CASRPSRGAGEKLFF.